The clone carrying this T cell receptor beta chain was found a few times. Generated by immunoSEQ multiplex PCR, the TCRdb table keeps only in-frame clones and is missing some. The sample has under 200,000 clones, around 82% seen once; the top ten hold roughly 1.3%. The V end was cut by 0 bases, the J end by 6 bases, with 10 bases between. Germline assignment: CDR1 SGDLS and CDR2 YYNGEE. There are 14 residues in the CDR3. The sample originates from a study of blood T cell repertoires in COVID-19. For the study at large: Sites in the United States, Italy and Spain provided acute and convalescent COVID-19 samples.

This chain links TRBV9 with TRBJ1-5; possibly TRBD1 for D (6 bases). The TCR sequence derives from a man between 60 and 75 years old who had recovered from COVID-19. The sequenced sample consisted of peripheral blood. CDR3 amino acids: CASSVEGGGQPQHF. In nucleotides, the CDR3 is TGTGCCAGCAGCGTAGAAGGGGGTGGTCAGCCCCAGCATTTT.